A selection of T cell receptor beta chains follows, all from one sample in a study of post-analysis software for immune sequencing data. From the PCR reads, TCRdb called clonotypes with MiXCR, one entry per CDR3 protein. This sample has about 760,000 distinct CDR3 sequences; roughly 27% occur once, and the top ten carry roughly 0.57%. Sequencing was done on a sample of blood. All receptors come from a girl aged 5-17 years with multiple sclerosis. The CDR3 runs from the conserved cysteine through the conserved F or W. Fields, in order: J gene, D gene, clone size, V gene, CDR3 DNA, CDR3 protein. The D gene is left open where the match is weak. Expanded clones are given a class, and other clones once, few, many or no size at all.

TRBJ1-2,.,.,TRBV7-8,TGTGCCAGCAGCTCCGGGGTGACCAAGGATGGCTACACCTTC,CASSSGVTKDGYTF
TRBJ2-3,.,few,TRBV20-1,TGCAGTGCTAGCTCGGGGGGCCAGACAGATACGCAGTATTTT,CSASSGGQTDTQYF
TRBJ2-7,.,.,TRBV29-1,TGCAGCGTTTATGCCCAGCGAACATACAATGAGCAGTACTTC,CSVYAQRTYNEQYF
TRBJ1-5,.,few,TRBV25-1,TGTGCCAGCAGTGGCCGGGGAAGCAATCAGCCCCAGCATTTT,CASSGRGSNQPQHF
TRBJ1-1,.,.,TRBV29-1,TGCAGCGTTGCCCGGGGCATCTGGCTAAGTGAAGCTTTCTTT,CSVARGIWLSEAFF
TRBJ2-7,TRBD2,few,TRBV6-5,TGTGCCAGCAGTTCGACTAGCGGGAAAACCTACGAGCAGTACTTC,CASSSTSGKTYEQYF
TRBJ2-3,TRBD2,.,TRBV27,TGTGCCAGCACCCTGACTAGCGGAGATTTCACAGATACGCAGTATTTT,CASTLTSGDFTDTQYF
TRBJ2-5,.,.,TRBV28,TGTGCCACCTGGCGGACTCTGGAGACCCAGTACTTC,CATWRTLETQYF
TRBJ2-7,TRBD2,few,TRBV3-1,TGTGCCAGCAGCCAAGGAAGCGGGAGGGCCCCGTACGAGCAGTACTTC,CASSQGSGRAPYEQYF
TRBJ2-7,.,.,TRBV18,TGTGCCAGCTCACCTCTCCCCGTGGCGGGTTCCTACGAGCAGTACTTC,CASSPLPVAGSYEQYF
TRBJ2-1,.,few,TRBV6-8,TGTGCCAGCAGTTACACCGGCGACTCCCTTGCAGATGAGCAGTTCTTC,CASSYTGDSLADEQFF
TRBJ1-2,.,.,TRBV7-9,TGTGCCAGCAGCCCCCCTTTGTATGAGATGGGCTACACCTTC,CASSPPLYEMGYTF
TRBJ2-1,.,few,TRBV24-1,TGTGCCACCAGTGGAAAGACAAGATACAATGAGCAGTTCTTC,CATSGKTRYNEQFF
TRBJ2-5,.,.,TRBV11-2,TGTGCCAGCAGCTTAGAAAGGGCAGCGGGCCCCCTGGGGGAGACCCAGTACTTC,CASSLERAAGPLGETQYF
TRBJ2-7,TRBD2,few,TRBV20-1,TGCGGAGCGGGAGGGCCCAACGAGCAGTACTTC,CGAGGPNEQYF
TRBJ2-1,TRBD2,.,TRBV27,TGTGCCAGCAGTCCATCCGGGACTAGCACTGTGGATGAGCAGTTCTTC,CASSPSGTSTVDEQFF
TRBJ2-4,TRBD1,.,TRBV7-2,TGTGCCAGCAGCCTCTCCCTAGGGGGACAGGACATTCAGTACTTC,CASSLSLGGQDIQYF
TRBJ1-6,.,.,TRBV5-4,TGTGCCAGCAGCTTGGAACCAGCCAGCTCCTATAATTCACCCCTCCACTTT,CASSLEPASSYNSPLHF
TRBJ1-2,.,few,TRBV28,TGTGCCAGCGCGGTTATCGGACGTGGTGGGGGACGCTATGGCTACACCTTC,CASAVIGRGGGRYGYTF
TRBJ2-1,.,.,TRBV3-1,TGTGCCAGCAGTATGGGGCCGCACAGGGGAGGGGGTGAGCAGTTCTTC,CASSMGPHRGGGEQFF
TRBJ2-4,.,many,TRBV5-1,TGCGCCAGCAGCCCTGGAACCCTTCAGTACTTC,CASSPGTLQYF
TRBJ2-5,.,.,TRBV7-8,TGTGCCAGCCAGGAGGCAGCGGATGGGGAGACCCAGTACTTC,CASQEAADGETQYF
TRBJ2-3,.,.,TRBV7-9,TGTGCCAGCAGCTTAGTGGGACAAACCAGCACAGATACGCAGTATTTT,CASSLVGQTSTDTQYF
TRBJ1-1,.,.,TRBV9,TGTGCCAGCAGCGTAGGAGGCGACACTGAAGCTTTCTTT,CASSVGGDTEAFF
TRBJ1-1,.,.,TRBV20-1,TGCAGTGCGGAAGCAGGGATCACTGAAGCTTTCTTT,CSAEAGITEAFF
TRBJ2-2,.,once,TRBV28,TGTGCCAGCAGTGATCCCCCGCACACCGGGGAGCTGTTTTTT,CASSDPPHTGELFF
TRBJ2-3,.,few,TRBV27,TGTGCCAGCAGTTTCCAGTTTGGCGCTAGCACAGATACGCAGTATTTT,CASSFQFGASTDTQYF
TRBJ1-1,.,few,TRBV20-1,TGCAGTGCTAGAGTCTTTCCGAACACTGAAGCTTTCTTT,CSARVFPNTEAFF
TRBJ2-1,.,few,TRBV7-9,TGTGCCAGCAGCTTAGTAGTGGGAACCCACAATGAGCAGTTCTTC,CASSLVVGTHNEQFF
TRBJ2-1,.,.,TRBV28,TGTGCCAGCAGCCTTACAGGGATGAGTTCCTACAATGAGCAGTTCTTC,CASSLTGMSSYNEQFF
TRBJ2-4,.,few,TRBV25-1,TGTGCCAGCAGTGAATGGTCACAGGGAGGAAACATTCAGTACTTC,CASSEWSQGGNIQYF
TRBJ2-3,.,many,TRBV12-3/TRBV12-4,TGTGCCAGCAGTTTGGGGCCGACAGGCAGCACAGATACGCAGTATTTT,CASSLGPTGSTDTQYF
TRBJ1-2,TRBD1,many,TRBV10-3,TGTGCCATCAGTGAGGGACAGGGGGGCCCTCGAGGAGGCTACACCTTC,CAISEGQGGPRGGYTF
TRBJ2-7,TRBD1,many,TRBV7-9,TGTGCCAGCAGCTTGGGACAGGGGGACTACGAGCAGTACTTC,CASSLGQGDYEQYF
TRBJ2-1,.,.,TRBV20-1,TGCGGGGCGGAGCGGGCCCCTTTCTCCTACAATGAGCAGTTCTTC,CGAERAPFSYNEQFF
TRBJ2-1,TRBD2,.,TRBV3-1,TGTGCCAGCAGCTCGGGGGAGGGCTCCCACAATGAGCAGTTCTTC,CASSSGEGSHNEQFF
TRBJ2-3,.,.,TRBV11-2,TGTGCCAGCATCGGCGGAACAGGGAGCACAGATACGCAGTATTTT,CASIGGTGSTDTQYF
TRBJ2-7,TRBD1,.,TRBV7-2,TGTGCCAGCAGCAGGGACAGGTCTGGCGAGCAGTACTTC,CASSRDRSGEQYF
TRBJ1-1,.,few,TRBV29-1,TGCAGCGTGGGGCGCACTGAAGCTTTCTTT,CSVGRTEAFF
TRBJ2-2,.,few,TRBV6-4,TGTGCCAGCAGTGACCCCGCCGGGGAGCTGTTTTTT,CASSDPAGELFF
TRBJ2-3,.,few,TRBV4-3,TGCGCCAGCAGCCAAGCTGGGACGGGCCAGGATACGCAGTATTTT,CASSQAGTGQDTQYF
TRBJ1-1,.,.,TRBV23-1,TGCGCCAGCAGCCCAGCGAGGAGTAGGGGCCGATTAGCGAACACTGAAGCTTTCTTT,CASSPARSRGRLANTEAFF
TRBJ2-7,TRBD2,many,TRBV5-1,TGCGCCAGCGGCAGGACTAGCGGATCCTACGAGCAGTACTTC,CASGRTSGSYEQYF
TRBJ2-5,TRBD2,.,TRBV10-3,TGTGCCTCAAACCGGGCGGGGGGCCAAGAGACCCAGTACTTC,CASNRAGGQETQYF
TRBJ1-2,.,.,TRBV6-1,TGTGCCAGCAGTGCCTTTTGGGGGGGGACTAACTATGGCTACACCTTC,CASSAFWGGTNYGYTF
TRBJ2-7,.,many,TRBV29-1,TGCAGCGTTGCTGTCAGTTACTCCTACGAGCAGTACTTC,CSVAVSYSYEQYF
TRBJ2-2,.,.,TRBV18,TGTGCCAGCTCACCGGGCCAAGACACCGGGGAGCTGTTTTTT,CASSPGQDTGELFF
TRBJ1-2,.,.,TRBV12-3/TRBV12-4,TGTGCCAGCACGAGGGTCCACTATGGCTACACCTTC,CASTRVHYGYTF
TRBJ1-4,.,few,TRBV20-1,TGCAGTGCTCGGGACGGTTTTAGGGAAAAACTGTTTTTT,CSARDGFREKLFF
TRBJ2-1,.,.,TRBV27,TGTGCCAGCAAAGGAGCCTACAATGAGCAGTTCTTC,CASKGAYNEQFF
TRBJ2-7,.,few,TRBV5-4,TGTGCCAGCACCTCCTGGGACGGACAATACGAGCAGTACTTC,CASTSWDGQYEQYF
TRBJ2-5,.,few,TRBV18,TGTGCCAGCTCACCATTTCAGGGTGAAGGGACCCAGTACTTC,CASSPFQGEGTQYF
TRBJ2-6,.,.,TRBV7-2,TGTGCCGGCAGATCCTTCTCTGGGGCCAACGTCCTGACTTTC,CAGRSFSGANVLTF
TRBJ2-1,.,.,TRBV11-2,TGTGCCAGCAGCTTAGCGGCGGGGCGACCTGAGCAGTTCTTC,CASSLAAGRPEQFF
TRBJ2-1,TRBD1,few,TRBV5-1,TGCGCCAGCAGCTGGGCCGGGACAGGGACCAATGAGCAGTTCTTC,CASSWAGTGTNEQFF